The rows below give T cell receptor beta chains drawn from one sample of a study of beta chain features in type 1 diabetes. Some clones are missing from TCRdb's copy, which holds only in-frame ones; the method was immunoSEQ multiplex PCR. The sample records 150,000 to 190,000 clones, approximately 10% being singletons. Sequencing was performed on central memory CD4+ T cells from blood. The receptor source for this set is a young man in good health. The CDR3 runs from the conserved cysteine through the conserved F or W. The D gene is left open where the match is weak. Clone size, where shown, is once, few, many, or a class for clones that have expanded.

V gene: TRBV4-2
J gene: TRBJ2-6
CDR3 length: 18
clone size: few
D gene: TRBD1
CDR3 protein: CASSARDRGFSGANVLTF
CDR3 DNA: TGTGCCAGCAGCGCCCGGGACAGGGGATTCTCTGGGGCCAACGTCCTGACTTTC

V gene: TRBV4-1
J gene: TRBJ2-1
CDR3 length: 15
clone size: .
D gene: .
CDR3 protein: CASSQGGDGIHEQFF
CDR3 DNA: TGCGCCAGCAGCCAAGGCGGGGATGGCATTCATGAGCAGTTCTTC

V gene: TRBV21-1
J gene: TRBJ2-7
CDR3 length: 18
clone size: few
D gene: .
CDR3 protein: CASSKVETGTDDSYEQYF
CDR3 DNA: TGTGCCAGCAGCAAAGTGGAAACCGGGACGGATGACTCCTACGAGCAGTACTTC

V gene: TRBV14
J gene: TRBJ1-2
CDR3 length: 17
clone size: few
D gene: TRBD1
CDR3 protein: CASSPTYGDRGNYGYTF
CDR3 DNA: TGTGCCAGCAGCCCCACGTACGGGGACAGGGGTAACTATGGCTACACCTTC

V gene: TRBV18
J gene: TRBJ2-7
CDR3 length: 14
clone size: .
D gene: TRBD2
CDR3 protein: CASSRTSETYEQYF
CDR3 DNA: TGTGCCAGCTCCCGGACTAGCGAGACCTACGAGCAGTACTTC

V gene: TRBV5-1
J gene: TRBJ1-2
CDR3 length: 14
clone size: .
D gene: TRBD1
CDR3 protein: CASSLGTGPGGYTF
CDR3 DNA: TGCGCCAGCAGCTTAGGGACAGGGCCAGGTGGCTACACCTTC

V gene: TRBV5-1
J gene: TRBJ2-1
CDR3 length: 14
clone size: few
D gene: .
CDR3 protein: CASSLGLPNNEQFF
CDR3 DNA: TGCGCCAGCAGCTTGGGCCTCCCAAACAATGAGCAGTTCTTC

V gene: TRBV6-5
J gene: TRBJ2-7
CDR3 length: 13
clone size: few
D gene: .
CDR3 protein: CASSLTRYYEQYF
CDR3 DNA: TGTGCCAGCAGTTTAACGAGATACTACGAGCAGTACTTC

V gene: TRBV7-2
J gene: TRBJ2-1
CDR3 length: 13
clone size: .
D gene: .
CDR3 protein: CASSTPRSNEQFF
CDR3 DNA: TGTGCCAGCAGCACTCCTAGGAGCAATGAGCAGTTCTTC

V gene: TRBV7-8
J gene: TRBJ1-1
CDR3 length: 13
clone size: .
D gene: .
CDR3 protein: CASSFIINTEAFF
CDR3 DNA: TGTGCCAGCAGCTTCATTATCAACACTGAAGCTTTCTTT

V gene: TRBV14
J gene: TRBJ2-5
CDR3 length: 15
clone size: .
D gene: TRBD2
CDR3 protein: CASSQAASGSGTQYF
CDR3 DNA: TGTGCCAGCAGCCAAGCAGCTAGCGGGAGCGGGACCCAGTACTTC

V gene: TRBV29-1
J gene: TRBJ2-7
CDR3 length: 13
clone size: .
D gene: TRBD1
CDR3 protein: CSVGQGPSYEQYF
CDR3 DNA: TGCAGCGTTGGACAGGGCCCCTCCTACGAGCAGTACTTC

V gene: TRBV5-1
J gene: TRBJ1-2
CDR3 length: 16
clone size: few
D gene: TRBD1
CDR3 protein: CASSPEPGQGAYGYTF
CDR3 DNA: TGCGCCAGCAGCCCCGAGCCGGGACAGGGGGCTTATGGCTACACCTTC

V gene: TRBV9
J gene: TRBJ1-2
CDR3 length: 13
clone size: few
D gene: .
CDR3 protein: CASSGQTGLGYTF
CDR3 DNA: TGTGCCAGCAGCGGGCAGACCGGGTTGGGCTACACCTTC

V gene: TRBV28
J gene: TRBJ2-3
CDR3 length: 19
clone size: many
D gene: TRBD2
CDR3 protein: CASNPWGLAGGPGTDTQYF
CDR3 DNA: TGTGCCAGCAACCCCTGGGGGCTAGCGGGAGGGCCTGGCACAGATACGCAGTATTTT

V gene: TRBV5-1
J gene: TRBJ2-3
CDR3 length: 18
clone size: .
D gene: TRBD2
CDR3 protein: CASSSRSTSGASTDTQYF
CDR3 DNA: TGCGCCAGCAGCTCCCGCTCCACTAGCGGGGCTTCCACAGATACGCAGTATTTT

V gene: TRBV14
J gene: TRBJ2-3
CDR3 length: 12
clone size: medium-sized
D gene: .
CDR3 protein: CASSQAAYTQYF
CDR3 DNA: TGTGCCAGCAGCCAAGCGGCTTATACGCAGTATTTT

V gene: TRBV5-6
J gene: TRBJ2-5
CDR3 length: 14
clone size: .
D gene: .
CDR3 protein: CASSLVSGGETQYF
CDR3 DNA: TGTGCCAGCAGCTTGGTGTCCGGCGGAGAGACCCAGTACTTC

V gene: TRBV7-3
J gene: TRBJ1-1
CDR3 length: 15
clone size: few
D gene: .
CDR3 protein: CASTSRAGAGTEAFF
CDR3 DNA: TGTGCCAGCACCTCTAGGGCAGGGGCTGGGACTGAAGCTTTCTTT

V gene: TRBV5-1
J gene: TRBJ2-3
CDR3 length: 14
clone size: few
D gene: .
CDR3 protein: CASSLDSGADTQYF
CDR3 DNA: TGCGCCAGCAGCTTGGACAGCGGTGCAGATACGCAGTATTTT

V gene: TRBV29-1
J gene: TRBJ2-6
CDR3 length: 13
clone size: many
D gene: .
CDR3 protein: CSVYLSGANVLTF
CDR3 DNA: TGCAGCGTTTACCTCTCTGGGGCCAACGTCCTGACTTTC

V gene: TRBV10-3
J gene: TRBJ2-2
CDR3 length: 16
clone size: few
D gene: TRBD1
CDR3 protein: CAISNGPGGRTGELFF
CDR3 DNA: TGTGCCATCAGTAACGGGCCAGGGGGCAGAACCGGGGAGCTGTTTTTT

V gene: TRBV18
J gene: TRBJ2-7
CDR3 length: 13
clone size: few
D gene: TRBD1
CDR3 protein: CASSPRGQGEQYF
CDR3 DNA: TGTGCCAGCTCACCAAGGGGACAGGGCGAGCAGTACTTC

V gene: TRBV30
J gene: TRBJ1-4
CDR3 length: 15
clone size: .
D gene: TRBD1
CDR3 protein: CAWSVRTGANEKLFF
CDR3 DNA: TGTGCCTGGAGTGTAAGGACAGGGGCAAATGAAAAACTGTTTTTT

V gene: TRBV6-1
J gene: TRBJ2-7
CDR3 length: 14
clone size: .
D gene: TRBD1
CDR3 protein: CASSGAGGIAEQYF
CDR3 DNA: TGTGCCAGCAGTGGGGCAGGGGGTATAGCCGAGCAGTACTTC

V gene: TRBV29-1
J gene: TRBJ2-1
CDR3 length: 15
clone size: few
D gene: TRBD2
CDR3 protein: CSVEKSGGPYNEQFF
CDR3 DNA: TGCAGCGTTGAGAAGAGCGGGGGGCCCTACAATGAGCAGTTCTTC

V gene: TRBV7-8
J gene: TRBJ1-2
CDR3 length: 13
clone size: .
D gene: TRBD1
CDR3 protein: CASRPDRGYGYTF
CDR3 DNA: TGTGCCAGCAGGCCCGACAGGGGCTATGGCTACACCTTC

V gene: TRBV4-2
J gene: TRBJ2-7
CDR3 length: 16
clone size: .
D gene: TRBD1
CDR3 protein: CASSPEPGQKGYEQYF
CDR3 DNA: TGTGCCAGCAGCCCAGAGCCGGGACAGAAAGGCTACGAGCAGTACTTC

V gene: TRBV2
J gene: TRBJ1-2
CDR3 length: 15
clone size: many
D gene: .
CDR3 protein: CASSDLGGANYGYTF
CDR3 DNA: TGTGCCAGCAGTGATCTCGGAGGGGCTAACTATGGCTACACCTTC

V gene: TRBV7-3
J gene: TRBJ2-1
CDR3 length: 14
clone size: .
D gene: TRBD1
CDR3 protein: CASSLQGAPNEQFF
CDR3 DNA: TGTGCCAGCAGCTTACAGGGGGCGCCCAATGAGCAGTTCTTC

V gene: TRBV2
J gene: TRBJ2-7
CDR3 length: 14
clone size: .
D gene: TRBD1
CDR3 protein: CASSYGDSSYEQYF
CDR3 DNA: TGTGCCAGCAGTTACGGGGACAGCTCCTACGAGCAGTACTTC

V gene: TRBV10-3
J gene: TRBJ2-5
CDR3 length: 17
clone size: few
D gene: TRBD2
CDR3 protein: CAISGEALAGGRETQYF
CDR3 DNA: TGTGCCATCAGTGGAGAAGCCCTAGCGGGAGGGCGCGAGACCCAGTACTTC

V gene: TRBV4-1
J gene: TRBJ2-5
CDR3 length: 16
clone size: .
D gene: TRBD1
CDR3 protein: CASSQDAGTGMKTQYF
CDR3 DNA: TGCGCCAGCAGCCAAGATGCTGGGACAGGGATGAAGACCCAGTACTTC

V gene: TRBV30
J gene: TRBJ1-1
CDR3 length: 14
clone size: many
D gene: TRBD1
CDR3 protein: CAWSVGTVNTEAFF
CDR3 DNA: TGTGCCTGGAGTGTCGGGACAGTGAACACTGAAGCTTTCTTT

V gene: TRBV2
J gene: TRBJ2-5
CDR3 length: 10
clone size: few
D gene: .
CDR3 protein: CASSVTTQYF
CDR3 DNA: TGTGCCAGCAGTGTAACTACCCAGTACTTC

V gene: TRBV9
J gene: TRBJ2-1
CDR3 length: 14
clone size: few
D gene: TRBD1
CDR3 protein: CASSPGQSYNEQFF
CDR3 DNA: TGTGCCAGCAGCCCGGGACAGTCCTACAATGAGCAGTTCTTC

V gene: TRBV29-1
J gene: TRBJ1-1
CDR3 length: 12
clone size: .
D gene: .
CDR3 protein: CSVKLRNTEAFF
CDR3 DNA: TGCAGCGTCAAGCTACGGAACACTGAAGCTTTCTTT

V gene: TRBV18
J gene: TRBJ1-1
CDR3 length: 11
clone size: .
D gene: .
CDR3 protein: CASSPLNEAFF
CDR3 DNA: TGTGCCAGCTCACCACTTAATGAAGCTTTCTTT

V gene: TRBV9
J gene: TRBJ2-3
CDR3 length: 15
clone size: .
D gene: TRBD2
CDR3 protein: CASTGFGRGTDTQYF
CDR3 DNA: TGTGCCAGCACCGGATTCGGGAGGGGTACAGATACGCAGTATTTT

V gene: TRBV10-3
J gene: TRBJ2-7
CDR3 length: 14
clone size: few
D gene: .
CDR3 protein: CAISGQGLSYEQYF
CDR3 DNA: TGTGCCATCAGTGGACAGGGACTCTCCTACGAGCAGTACTTC